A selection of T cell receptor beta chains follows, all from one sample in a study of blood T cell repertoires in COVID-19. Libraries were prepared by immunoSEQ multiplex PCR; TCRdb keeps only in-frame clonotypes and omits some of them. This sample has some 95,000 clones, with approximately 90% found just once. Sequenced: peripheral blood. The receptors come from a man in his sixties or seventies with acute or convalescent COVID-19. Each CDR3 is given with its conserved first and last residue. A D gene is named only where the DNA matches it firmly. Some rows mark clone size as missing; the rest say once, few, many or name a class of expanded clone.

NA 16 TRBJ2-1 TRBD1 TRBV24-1 TGTGCCACCAGTGACTGGACAGGGGTGACTCGAAGTGAGCAGTTCTTC CATSDWTGVTRSEQFF
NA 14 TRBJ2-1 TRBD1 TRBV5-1 TGCGCCAGCAGCCCCTGGACAGGGGGCGGTGAGCAGTTCTTC CASSPWTGGGEQFF
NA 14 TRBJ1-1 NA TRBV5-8 TGTGCCAGCAGCTTTCGGAGACTGAACACTGAAGCTTTCTTT CASSFRRLNTEAFF
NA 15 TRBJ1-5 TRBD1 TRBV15 TGTGCCACCAGCACCGTGGACAGGGACGATCAGCCCCAGCATTTT CATSTVDRDDQPQHF
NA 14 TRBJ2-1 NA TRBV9 TGTGCCAGCAGCTTTAATTTACAGGGCAATGAGCAGTTCTTC CASSFNLQGNEQFF
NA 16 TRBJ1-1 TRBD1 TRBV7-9 TGTGCCAGCAGCCCGGACAGGGAGTGGGTGAACACTGAAGCTTTCTTT CASSPDREWVNTEAFF
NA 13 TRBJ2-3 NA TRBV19 TGTGCCAGTAGTATAGATATCGCAGATACGCAGTATTTT CASSIDIADTQYF
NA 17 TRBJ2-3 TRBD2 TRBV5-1 TGCGCCAGCAGCTTGGAAGGGGCTAGCGGGGGGCCAGATACGCAGTATTTT CASSLEGASGGPDTQYF
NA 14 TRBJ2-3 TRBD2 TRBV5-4 TGTGCCAGCGCGACTAGCGCAAGCACAGATACGCAGTATTTT CASATSASTDTQYF
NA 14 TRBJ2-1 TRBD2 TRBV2 TGTGCCAGCAGTCCCCTAGCGGGGGGCAATGAGCAGTTCTTC CASSPLAGGNEQFF
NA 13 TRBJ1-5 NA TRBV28 TGTGCCAGCAGTGGGGGGTCTGATCAGCCCCAGCATTTT CASSGGSDQPQHF
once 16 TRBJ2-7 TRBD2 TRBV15 TGTGCCACCAGCAGAGACGCGGGGGGGCCTTCCTACGAGCAGTACTTC CATSRDAGGPSYEQYF
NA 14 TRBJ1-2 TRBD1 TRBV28 TGTGCCAGCAGTTCGACAGGGGAGGTGTATGGCTACACCTTC CASSSTGEVYGYTF
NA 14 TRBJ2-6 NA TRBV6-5 TGTGCCAGCAGACGGACTTCCGGGGCCAACGTCCTGACTTTC CASRRTSGANVLTF
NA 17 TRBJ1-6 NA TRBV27 TGTGCCAGCAGTTTAGCGAGGCGGGAGTTGGGTAATTCACCCCTCCACTTT CASSLARRELGNSPLHF
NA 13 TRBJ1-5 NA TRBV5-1 TGCGCCAGCAGGGCAGAACCTAATCAGCCCCAGCATTTT CASRAEPNQPQHF
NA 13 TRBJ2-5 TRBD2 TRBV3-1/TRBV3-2 TGTGCCAGCAGCCAAGACAGCGGGGGGGCTCAGTACTTC CASSQDSGGAQYF
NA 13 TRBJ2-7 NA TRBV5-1 TGCGCCAGCAGCTTGGAGGCGGGAAGCGAGCAGTACTTC CASSLEAGSEQYF
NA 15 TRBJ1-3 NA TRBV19 TGTGCCAGTAGTATGTTCAGGGAACAACGAAACACCATATATTTT CASSMFREQRNTIYF
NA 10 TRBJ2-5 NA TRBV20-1 TGCAGTGCTAGACTGGAGACCCAGTACTTC CSARLETQYF
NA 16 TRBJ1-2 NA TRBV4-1 TGCGCCAGCAGCCAAGTGGTCTTACAGATTAACTATGGCTACACCTTC CASSQVVLQINYGYTF
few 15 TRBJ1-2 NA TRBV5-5 TGTGCCAGCAGCTTGTCCCCCCGGGGAATTTATGGCTACACCTTC CASSLSPRGIYGYTF
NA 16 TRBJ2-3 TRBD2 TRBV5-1 TGCGCCAGCAGCGGCGGGGGACTAGCGGGGACAGATACGCAGTATTTT CASSGGGLAGTDTQYF
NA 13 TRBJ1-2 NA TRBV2 TGTGCCAGCGGGACGTACAGGGACTATGGCTACACCTTC CASGTYRDYGYTF
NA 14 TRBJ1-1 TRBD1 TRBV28 TGTGCCAGCCGGACAGGGGGCCTCAACACTGAAGCTTTCTTT CASRTGGLNTEAFF
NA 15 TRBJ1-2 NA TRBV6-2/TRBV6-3 TGTGCCAGCAGTTACTACGGACAGTCGGATAGGGGCTACACCTTC CASSYYGQSDRGYTF
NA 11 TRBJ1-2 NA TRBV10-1 TGCGCCAGCAGTGCGGGGTTCGGCTACACCTTC CASSAGFGYTF
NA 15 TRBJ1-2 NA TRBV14 TGTGCCAGCAGCCAGGGGCCGGCGGTCGGCAATGGCTACACCTTC CASSQGPAVGNGYTF
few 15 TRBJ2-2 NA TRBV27 TGTGCCAGCAGTTTTCAGACAGGGAACACCGGGGAGCTGTTTTTT CASSFQTGNTGELFF
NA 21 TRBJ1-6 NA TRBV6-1 TGTGCCAGCAGTGAAGGATTGTTGGGAGGGGGGGTTAGCACCTATAATTCACCCCTCCACTTT CASSEGLLGGGVSTYNSPLHF
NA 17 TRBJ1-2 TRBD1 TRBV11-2 TGTGCCAGCAGCCCACCGGGACAGGGGTCTACTAACTATGGCTACACCTTC CASSPPGQGSTNYGYTF
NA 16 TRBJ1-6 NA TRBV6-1 TGTGCCAGCAGTGAATCTCCACAGGGCTGGGATTCACCCCTCCACTTT CASSESPQGWDSPLHF
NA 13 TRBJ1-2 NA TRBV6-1 TGTGCCAGCAGTGAAGTCTCTGGGGGGGGCTACACCTTC CASSEVSGGGYTF
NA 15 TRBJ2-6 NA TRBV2 TGTGCCAGCGAACGGGGGGCTACTGGGGCCAACGTCCTGACTTTC CASERGATGANVLTF
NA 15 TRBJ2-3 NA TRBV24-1 TGTGCCACCAGTGATTTTTCGGGGGGCCTAGATACGCAGTATTTT CATSDFSGGLDTQYF
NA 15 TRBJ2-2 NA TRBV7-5 TGTGTCAGAAGCTTAGGTTGGCAGGGTACCGGGGAGCTGTTTTTT CVRSLGWQGTGELFF
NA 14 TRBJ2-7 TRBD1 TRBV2 TGTGCCAGCAAAACTCAGGGGGCTGCGTACGAGCAGTACTTC CASKTQGAAYEQYF
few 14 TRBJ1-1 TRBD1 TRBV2 TGTGCCAGCGTGGGACAGGGGTTGGGCACTGAAGCTTTCTTT CASVGQGLGTEAFF
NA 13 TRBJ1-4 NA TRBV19 TGTGCCAGTAGTTCCGAGGGTTTAGGAAAACTGTTTTTT CASSSEGLGKLFF
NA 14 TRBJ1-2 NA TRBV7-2 TGTGCCAGCAGCTTAGCAAGTCCTACCTCGGGCTACACCTTC CASSLASPTSGYTF
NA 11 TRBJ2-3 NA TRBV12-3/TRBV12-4 TGTGCCAGCAGTTTGTATGATACGCAGTATTTT CASSLYDTQYF
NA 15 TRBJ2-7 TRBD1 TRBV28 TGTGCCAGCAGTTCTTTCAGGGGGCGATTGGACGAGCAGTACTTC CASSSFRGRLDEQYF
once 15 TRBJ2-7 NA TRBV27 TGTGCCAGCAGTTTATCGCCGGGACAAACCTACGAGCAGTACTTC CASSLSPGQTYEQYF
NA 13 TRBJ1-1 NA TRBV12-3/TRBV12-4 TGTGCCAGCAGTTTTAGCAGGGATACTGAAGCTTTCTTT CASSFSRDTEAFF
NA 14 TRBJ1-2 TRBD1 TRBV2 TGTGCCACGGGCCCCGGGGGACAGGGAACGGGCTACACCTTC CATGPGGQGTGYTF
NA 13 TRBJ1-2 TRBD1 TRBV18 TGTGCCAGCTCACGGGACAGATTGTATGGCTACACCTTC CASSRDRLYGYTF
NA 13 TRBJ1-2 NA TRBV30 TGTGCCTGGAGTGAGGAGGGGACCTATGGCTACACCTTC CAWSEEGTYGYTF
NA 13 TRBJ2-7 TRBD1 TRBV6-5 TGTGCCACTATGGGACAGGGGTTCTACGAGCAGTACTTC CATMGQGFYEQYF
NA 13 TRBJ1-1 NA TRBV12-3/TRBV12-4 TGTGCCAGCAACGGACAGTTAGGCACTGAAGCTTTCTTT CASNGQLGTEAFF
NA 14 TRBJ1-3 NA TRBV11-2 TGTGCCAGCAGCTTAGTAGGGGAAGGAAACACCATATATTTT CASSLVGEGNTIYF
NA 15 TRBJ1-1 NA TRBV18 TGTGCCAGCTCCAACCGTGGAACACTAAACACTGAAGCTTTCTTT CASSNRGTLNTEAFF
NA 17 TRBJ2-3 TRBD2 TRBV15 TGTGCCACCAGCAGAGATGCTCTGGGACTAGCAGCAGATACGCAGTATTTT CATSRDALGLAADTQYF